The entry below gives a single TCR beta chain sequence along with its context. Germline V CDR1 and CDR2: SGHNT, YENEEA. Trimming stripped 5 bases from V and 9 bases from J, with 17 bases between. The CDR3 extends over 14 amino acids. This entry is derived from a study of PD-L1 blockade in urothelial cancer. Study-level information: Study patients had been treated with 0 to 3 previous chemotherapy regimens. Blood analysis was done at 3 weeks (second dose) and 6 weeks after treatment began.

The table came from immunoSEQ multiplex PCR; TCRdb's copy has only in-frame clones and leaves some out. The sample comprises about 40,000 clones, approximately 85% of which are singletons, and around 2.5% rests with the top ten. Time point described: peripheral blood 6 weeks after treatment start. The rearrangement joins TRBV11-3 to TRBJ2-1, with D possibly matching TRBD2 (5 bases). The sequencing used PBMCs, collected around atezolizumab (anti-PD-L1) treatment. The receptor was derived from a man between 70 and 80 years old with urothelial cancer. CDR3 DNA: TGTGCCAGCAGCGACGAGGGTCTAGCTGGTGAGCAGTTCTTC. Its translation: CASSDEGLAGEQFF.